The 5 T cell receptor beta chains given below trace back to one sample, sequenced in a study of cytomegalovirus exposure and HLA in healthy donors. PCR primers comprised 60 Vbeta and 13 Jbeta primers. Profiling relied on immunoSEQ multiplex PCR, and the TCRdb table lists in-frame clones only, not all of them. This table holds some 170,000 clones, about three quarters found once. Sequences were obtained from PBMCs. Receptors were obtained from a man younger than 30 in good health and CMV-seropositive.

The rearrangement uses TRBV30 and TRBJ1-2, with D possibly being TRBD1 (6 bases). The germline V gene encodes CDR1 GTSNPN and CDR2 SVGIG (reference sequence). Trimming cost V 3 bases and J 8 bases, with 19 bases left between them. The CDR3 is 14 amino acids. CDR3 protein: CAWSRQVLLWGYTF. The CDR3 DNA is TGTGCCTGGAGCCGACAGGTCCTTCTGTGGGGCTACACCTTC.

The chain recombines TRBV7-9 with TRBJ1-1, with a possible D match to TRBD1 (5 bases). The CDR3 consists of 15 residues. Germline V lookup: CDR1 SEHNR, CDR2 FQNEAQ (reference sequence). V was cut by 1 base and J by 5 bases, with 14 bases left in between. As DNA, the CDR3 is TGTGCCAGCAGCTTAGGGGGCCAGTTTATGACTGAAGCTTTCTTT. This codes for CASSLGGQFMTEAFF.

The V gene is TRBV2, the J gene TRBJ2-1, with 9 bases identical to TRBD1. Germline CDR1 reads SNHLY; CDR2 reads FYNNEI. Losses at the gene ends were 7 bases for V and 4 bases for J; bases not matched to a gene: 8. This CDR3 has 15 residues. The CDR3 loop is CASNRDRDPYNEQFF. In DNA, the CDR3 is TGTGCCAGCAACCGGGACAGGGACCCTTACAATGAGCAGTTCTTC.

The chain recombines TRBV15 with TRBJ2-7; D possibly corresponds to TRBD1 (6 bases). The germline CDR1 and CDR2 sequences are LNHNV and YYDKDF (reference sequence). Trimming left V 6 bases short and J 2 bases short, with 11 bases between. The CDR3 length is 13 residues. The CDR3 coding sequence is TGTGCCACCAGTCGGGACATTGCCTACGAGCAGTACGTC. Translation: CATSRDIAYEQYV.

This clone was detected a few times. The rearrangement joins TRBV5-1 to TRBJ1-4; 7 nucleotides agree with TRBD1. Germline lookup yields CDR1 SGHRS and CDR2 YFSETQ. The V segment lost 4 bases and the J segment 4 bases; nucleotides outside the gene matches: 7. The CDR3 consists of 15 residues. The CDR3 sequence: CASSQEGARNEKLFF. CDR3 DNA: TGCGCCAGCAGCCAAGAGGGGGCGCGTAATGAAAAACTGTTTTTT.